Below are 28 T cell receptor beta chains sequenced from a single sample in a study of cytomegalovirus exposure and HLA in healthy donors. The PCR had 60 Vbeta and 13 Jbeta primers. Assay used: immunoSEQ multiplex PCR; TCRdb lists only in-frame clones, some missing. This sample has around 140,000 clones, with around 78% found just once. The source material was PBMCs. The source is a woman between 18 and 29 years old in good health and CMV-seropositive.

This clone has just a few counts. The rearrangement joins TRBV5-1 to TRBJ2-7; 12 bases agree with TRBD1. Per the germline V gene, CDR1 is SGHRS and CDR2 is YFSETQ. Trimming took 2 bases from V and 0 from J; bases not matched to a gene: 6. This CDR3 has 17 amino acids. The CDR3 DNA is TGCGCCAGCAGCTTCGGGACAGGGGGCTTGAGCTCCTACGAGCAGTACTTC. Protein sequence: CASSFGTGGLSSYEQYF.

The J gene is TRBJ2-3, the V gene TRBV5-6; 10 bases agree with TRBD2. Germline CDR1 SGHDT, CDR2 YYEEEE. The V and J ends lost 2 bases and 3 bases, in that order; junction bases with no gene match: 9. CDR3 length: 17 amino acids. The CDR3 spells CASSLVSGGFGTDTQYF. The CDR3 DNA sequence: TGTGCCAGCAGCTTAGTTAGCGGGGGGTTCGGTACAGATACGCAGTATTTT.

V gene TRBV19 combines with J gene TRBJ2-3, with a possible D match to TRBD2 (5 bases). The V gene's germline CDR1 is LNHDA and CDR2 SQIVND (reference sequence). This CDR3 is built from 15 residues. Trimming took off 6 bases at V and 2 bases at J, with 15 bases between the two ends. In nucleotides, the CDR3 is TGTGCCAGTAGAGCAGCCGGGAACCCCACAGATACGCAGTATTTT. Translation gives CASRAAGNPTDTQYF.

This clone came up once. The chain employs TRBV9 and TRBJ2-5; 8 nucleotides line up with TRBD1. Unmatched junction bases numbered 3, after V lost 1 base and J lost 4 bases. CDR1 and CDR2 (germline): SGDLS, YYNGEE. CDR3 length equals 14 residues. DNA of the CDR3: TGTGCCAGCAGCGTATCGGACAGGGTAGAGACCCAGTACTTC. Translating it yields CASSVSDRVETQYF.

The J gene is TRBJ2-1, the V gene TRBV7-2; 12 nucleotides line up with TRBD2. V shed 0 bases, J shed 7 bases, and the junction held 1 base outside the gene matches. The V gene's germline CDR1 is SGHTA and CDR2 FQGNSA. The CDR3 sequence is 15 residues long. This CDR3 reads CASSLALAGGNEQFF. CDR3 in DNA: TGTGCCAGCAGCTTAGCGCTAGCGGGGGGGAATGAGCAGTTCTTC.

The chain couples TRBV7-6 to TRBJ2-7, with 7 bases that match TRBD1. CDR3 length: 15 amino acids. The V gene end was trimmed by 4 bases and the J gene end by 2 bases; junction bases not matched to a gene: 8. Germline values: CDR1 SGHVS, CDR2 FNYEAQ. The chain's CDR3 is CASSSPGQMAYEQYF. The CDR3 nucleotides are TGTGCCAGCAGCTCCCCGGGACAGATGGCCTACGAGCAGTACTTC.

The count of this clone is one. This chain connects TRBV5-6 to TRBJ2-3; D might be TRBD1 (7 bases). The V and J ends lost 2 bases and 2 bases respectively, with 12 bases between them. The germline gives CDR1 SGHDT, CDR2 YYEEEE. The CDR3 consists of 15 residues. In nucleotides, the CDR3 is TGTGCCAGCAGCTTAGGCGGGACAGCCACAGATACGCAGTATTTT. It translates to CASSLGGTATDTQYF.

The chain has TRBV18 and TRBJ1-2; 7 bases are a match to TRBD1. CDR3 length equals 15 residues. V lost 2 bases and J lost 2; bases outside the gene matches: 5. Germline V gene sequence: CDR1 KGHSH, CDR2 LQKENI. The CDR3 sequence: CASSPTRGRNYGYTF. The CDR3 region has the DNA TGTGCCAGCTCACCAACGAGGGGGCGGAACTATGGCTACACCTTC.

The rearrangement links TRBV5-6 to TRBJ2-2, with a weak D call TRBD2 (5 bases). V lost 0 bases and J lost 1, with 7 bases in between. The CDR3 has 15 residues. Per the germline V gene, CDR1 is SGHDT and CDR2 is YYEEEE. CDR3 sequence (DNA): TGTGCCAGCAGCTTGGGACTACAGAACACCGGGGAGCTGTTTTTT. Amino acid sequence: CASSLGLQNTGELFF. Drawing the rest from reference TRBV5-6 and TRBJ2-2, the complete variable domain is DAGVTQSPTHLIKTRGQQVTLRCSPKSGHDTVSWYQQALGQGPQFIFQYYEEEERQRGNFPDRFSGHQFPNYSSELNVNALLLGDSALYLCASSLGLQNTGELFFGEGSRLTVL.

J is TRBJ2-5 and V is TRBV4-2; 7 bases are a match to TRBD2. Germline V CDR1 and CDR2: LGHNA, YNFKEQ. This CDR3 is 18 amino acids long. V shed 1 base, J shed 1 base, and the junction held 12 bases outside the gene matches. CDR3 region: CASSQAMGGGVIQETQYF. The CDR3 DNA follows: TGTGCCAGCAGCCAAGCCATGGGCGGGGGAGTAATCCAAGAGACCCAGTACTTC.

The CDR3 loop reads CASSEAPGGETQYF. CDR3 sequence (DNA): TGTGCCAGCAGTGAAGCCCCGGGGGGGGAGACCCAGTACTTC. V usage is TRBV6-1 and J usage is TRBJ2-5, with 8 bases lining up with TRBD2. The CDR3 spans 14 residues. Germline lookup yields CDR1 MNHNS and CDR2 SASEGT. V trimming: 0 bases; J trimming: 5 bases; junction bases outside the gene matches: 2.

A note on this clone: The sample contains more than one DNA sequence encoding this CDR3. J is TRBJ2-7 and V is TRBV4-1, with 11 nucleotides matching TRBD1. This CDR3 spans 14 amino acids. V trimming: 1 base; J trimming: 4 bases; junction bases outside the gene matches: 0. In germline, CDR1 is MGHRA, CDR2 YSYEKL. CDR3 DNA: TGCGCCAGCAGCCAAGGGGACAGGGGGTACGAGCAGTACTTC. Translated, it gives CASSQGDRGYEQYF.

V is TRBV4-1 and J is TRBJ1-1, with D possibly TRBD1 on 6 matching bases. V was clipped by 5 bases and J by 4 bases, with 14 bases between them. Germline V lookup: CDR1 MGHRA, CDR2 YSYEKL. This CDR3 region has 14 residues. CDR3 DNA sequence: TGCGCCAGCAGCGTCCAGGGGTTTAGCACTGAAGCTTTCTTT. This gives the protein CASSVQGFSTEAFF.

The CDR3 DNA sequence: TGTGCCAGCATCATACCCGGGACATCCGAAGCTTTCTTT. Translation: CASIIPGTSEAFF. The V gene is TRBV28, the J gene TRBJ1-1; D may be TRBD1 (6 bases). The V end lost 7 bases, the J end lost 8 bases, and 17 bases lay between the germline ends. This CDR3 is 13 amino acids long. CDR1 is MDHEN, CDR2 SYDVKM, per germline.

Written as DNA, the CDR3 is TGTGCCACTCAGGGACTTAATGAAAAACTGTTTTTT. This gives the protein CATQGLNEKLFF. The V and J genes are TRBV19 and TRBJ1-4; a possible D gene is TRBD1 (5 bases). The CDR3 totals 12 residues. Looked up from germline, CDR1 is LNHDA and CDR2 is SQIVND (reference sequence). With 10 bases removed from V and 4 bases from J, the gap between germline ends came to 10 bases.

The sample holds one count of this clone. The gene calls are TRBV11-2 and TRBJ1-1; D call uncertain. The CDR3 length is 14 residues. Trimming took off 5 bases at V and 5 bases at J, with 15 bases between the two ends. Germline CDR1 reads SGHAT; CDR2 reads FQNNGV. The DNA of the CDR3 is TGTGCCAGCAGCACCATGGGAGCGGGGACTGAAGCTTTCTTT. Translating it yields CASSTMGAGTEAFF.

CDR3 region: CASSHQQDTGELFF. The CDR3 nucleotides read TGCGCCAGCAGCCATCAACAGGACACCGGGGAGCTGTTTTTT. The chain employs TRBV4-1 and TRBJ2-2; D is possibly TRBD1 (5 bases). CDR3 length: 14 amino acids. The germline V gene encodes CDR1 MGHRA and CDR2 YSYEKL. V lost 3 bases, J lost 3 bases, and 8 bases lay in between.

This chain joins TRBV6-4 and TRBJ1-6; 8 bases agree with TRBD1. Losses at the gene ends were 3 bases for V and 5 bases for J; bases not matched to a gene: 0. The CDR3 extends over 14 amino acids. Germline CDR1 reads MRHNA; CDR2 reads SNTAGT. The CDR3 reads CASSEDRDNSPLHF. In nucleotides, the CDR3 is TGTGCCAGCAGTGAGGACAGGGATAATTCACCCCTCCACTTT.

This clone was counted between two and nine times. V usage is TRBV2 and J usage is TRBJ1-5; D perhaps matches TRBD1 (5 bases). The CDR3 has 14 amino acids. The V gene's germline CDR1 is SNHLY and CDR2 FYNNEI. The ends were cut back, 6 bases at V and 0 bases at J, with 9 bases in the middle. For the CDR3, the DNA is TGTGCCAGCAGGGTAGACAGTAGCAATCAGCCCCAGCATTTT. This encodes CASRVDSSNQPQHF.

The count of this clone is one. V gene TRBV23-1 combines with J gene TRBJ2-5, with 10 bases identical to TRBD2. TRBV23-1 is an ORF, and what it does is uncertain. There are 16 residues in the CDR3. J was trimmed by 7 bases and V by 8 bases; bases with no gene match: 16. Written as DNA, the CDR3 is TGCGCCAGCTCTCCCTCAGGACTAGCGGTTTGTAGGACCCAGTACTTC. It yields the protein CASSPSGLAVCRTQYF.

The chain has TRBV7-2 and TRBJ1-1; TRBD1 is a possible D gene (5 bases). The CDR3 consists of 16 residues. The germline gives CDR1 SGHTA, CDR2 FQGNSA. V lost 0 bases and J 0 bases, leaving 11 bases between the germline ends. In nucleotides, the CDR3 is TGTGCCAGCAGCTTAGCCCCCGGACATATGAACACTGAAGCTTTCTTT. Translated: CASSLAPGHMNTEAFF.

The table lists this clone with a count of one. The genes are TRBV18 and TRBJ1-1; 7 bases align to TRBD1. V lost 3 bases and J lost 4; bases outside the gene matches: 5. CDR3 length: 14 amino acids. CDR1 KGHSH and CDR2 LQKENI come from the germline V gene. The CDR3: CASSPKQGSTEAFF. The CDR3 DNA reads TGTGCCAGCTCACCCAAACAGGGGTCCACTGAAGCTTTCTTT.

The chain has TRBV7-6 and TRBJ1-1, with D perhaps TRBD1 (5 bases). Deletions cut 0 bases from V and 5 bases from J, with 7 bases between. The CDR3 contains 13 residues. Germline V gene data show CDR1 as SGHVS and CDR2 as FNYEAQ. The CDR3 DNA follows: TGTGCCAGCAGCTTAGCGCAGGGAACTGAAGCTTTCTTT. This encodes CASSLAQGTEAFF.

This chain joins TRBV6-5 and TRBJ1-2; 10 positions agree with TRBD1. This CDR3 region has 13 residues. Germline V gene sequence: CDR1 MNHEY, CDR2 SVGAGI. Trimming removed 6 bases from V and 4 bases from J; junction bases left unmatched: 2. Here the CDR3 reads CASRDRGIYGYTF. CDR3 bases: TGTGCCAGCAGGGACAGGGGGATCTATGGCTACACCTTC.

This rearrangement joins TRBV9 to TRBJ2-1, with 12 bases matching TRBD2. The germline V gene encodes CDR1 SGDLS and CDR2 YYNGEE. This CDR3 has 15 amino acids. Unmatched junction bases numbered 6, after V lost 3 bases and J lost 8 bases. This CDR3 is CASSASGGAEYEQFF. The CDR3 DNA reads TGTGCCAGCAGCGCTAGCGGGGGGGCCGAGTATGAGCAGTTCTTC.

This clone was detected only a few times. The V call is TRBV5-6, the J call TRBJ1-2; no firm D call. V lost 1 base to trimming and J lost 6 bases, with 16 bases between them. Looked up from germline, CDR1 is SGHDT and CDR2 is YYEEEE. The CDR3 sequence is 15 residues long. The CDR3 DNA is TGTGCCAGCAGCTTGTGGCCAGGTGTAAACCATGGCTACACCTTC. It encodes CASSLWPGVNHGYTF.

V and J are TRBV7-7 and TRBJ2-3; 12 bases line up with TRBD2. Trimming at V came to 2 bases and at J to 7 bases, leaving 4 bases not matched to a gene. Per germline, CDR1 SSHAT and CDR2 FNYEAQ (reference sequence). This CDR3 spans 15 amino acids. Here the CDR3 reads CASSLRLAGDNTQYF. CDR3 bases: TGTGCCAGCAGCTTACGACTAGCGGGGGATAATACGCAGTATTTT.

CDR3 nucleotides: TGCGCCAGCAGCTTGGGGCCAGGGATGAGCTCTGGAAACACCATATATTTT. This gives the protein CASSLGPGMSSGNTIYF. The gene calls are TRBV5-1 and TRBJ1-3, with a tentative D call TRBD1 (5 bases). With 0 bases removed from V and 0 bases from J, the gap between germline ends came to 13 bases. The CDR3 length is 17 residues. Germline CDR1 SGHRS, CDR2 YFSETQ.